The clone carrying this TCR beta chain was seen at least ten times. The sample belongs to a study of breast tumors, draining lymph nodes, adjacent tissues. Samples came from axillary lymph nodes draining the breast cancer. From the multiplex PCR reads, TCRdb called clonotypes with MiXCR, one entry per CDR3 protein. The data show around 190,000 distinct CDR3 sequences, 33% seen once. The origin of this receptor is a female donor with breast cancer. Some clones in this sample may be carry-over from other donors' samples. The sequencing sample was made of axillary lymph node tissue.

This CDR3 reads CASSLYTSGTSTDTQYF. CDR3 coding DNA: TGTGCCAGCAGCTTATATACTAGCGGGACCAGCACAGATACGCAGTATTTT. The chain carries TRBV7-3 and TRBJ2-3; 10 bases fit TRBD2. The V and J ends lost 2 bases and 0 bases, in that order; junction bases with no gene match: 5. Germline V CDR1 and CDR2: SGHTA, FQGTGA. The CDR3 sequence is 17 residues long.